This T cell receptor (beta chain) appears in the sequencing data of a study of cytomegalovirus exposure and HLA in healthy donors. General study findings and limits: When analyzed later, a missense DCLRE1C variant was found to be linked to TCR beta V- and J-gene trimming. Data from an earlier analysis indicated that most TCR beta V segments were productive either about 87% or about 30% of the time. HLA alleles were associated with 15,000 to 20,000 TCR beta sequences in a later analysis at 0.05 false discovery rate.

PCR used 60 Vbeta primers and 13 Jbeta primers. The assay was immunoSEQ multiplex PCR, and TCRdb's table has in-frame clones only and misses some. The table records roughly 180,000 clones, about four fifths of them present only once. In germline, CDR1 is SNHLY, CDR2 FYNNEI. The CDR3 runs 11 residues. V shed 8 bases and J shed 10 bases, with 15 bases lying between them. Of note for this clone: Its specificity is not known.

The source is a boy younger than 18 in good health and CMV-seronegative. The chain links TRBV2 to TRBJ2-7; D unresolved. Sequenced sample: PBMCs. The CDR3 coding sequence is TGTGCCAGCGGGCCTCCCGCATACCAGTACTTC. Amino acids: CASGPPAYQYF.